This T cell receptor beta chain was identified during a study of blood T cell repertoires in COVID-19 (dated by TCRdb to 2018 to 2020). Concerning the study at large: Samples covering the acute and convalescent phases of COVID-19 were provided by collaborators in the United States, Italy and Spain. Nearly every sample came with metadata listing a de-identified subject ID, COVID-19 status, age in years and sex. Where available, HLA class I and class II types were obtained from metadata supplied by the sample provider rather than from assay-based typing. The dataset comprised deeply sampled blood TCRbeta repertoires from subjects exposed to, actively infected with, or recovered from COVID-19. The prospective study material was composed of cDNA or gDNA derived from T cells, B-cell-depleted T cells, or PBMCs. The repertoires were released in a freely available public database meant as a resource for research on the immune response to SARS-CoV-2. The samples were drawn from the first 160 participants of the ongoing ImmuneRACE study and from 950 to 1,500 subjects provided by 6 global collaborators.

The paper as a whole reports these results and caveats: How much clinical and demographic metadata was included differed by source and by participant, and the metadata was provided uncurated.

CDR1 and CDR2, per the germline V gene (reference sequence), are SSHAT and FNYEAQ. Here V drops 4 bases and J drops 7 bases, and the junction holds 8 bases not matched to any gene. The CDR3 goes from the cysteine to the phenylalanine over 14 residues. The CDR3 DNA has 42 bases and is translated from base 1. Another Seattle source contributed samples from volunteer blood donors who had recovered from COVID-19. The collaborating institutions used their own protocols to collect whole blood in K2EDTA tubes. For TCRbeta analysis, collaborator samples were shipped as frozen whole blood, as isolated PBMCs, or as DNA extracted from either sample type. TCRbeta CDR3 regions were amplified from genomic DNA by means of the immunoSEQ Assay, a bias-controlled multiplex PCR. On the authors' methods: The number of nucleated cells in each sample was estimated by amplification of reference gene primers within the assay. Sequence reads were collapsed and filtered to measure the absolute abundance of every unique TCRbeta CDR3 rearrangement. For each sample, productive Simpson clonality was calculated by taking the square root of Simpson's diversity index across productive rearrangements. TCRdb mirrors the immuneACCESS table, restricted to in-frame sequences. Some clones are absent from its copies; in checked studies, under half trace to an unresolved V gene, and the reason for the others is unknown. V and J calls and clone size are given by that table; D and trimming were obtained from the DNA. The table for this sample lists some 250,000 clones; 86% of them were counted only once. Of the sample, about 2.2% is held by the ten largest clones.

As concerns this clone: The specificity of this receptor is unknown. The sample holds no much larger clone one base away, and base qualities are not on file.

Rearrangement joined TRBV7-7 to TRBJ2-7; 9 bases in the middle match TRBD1. The material sequenced was peripheral blood. The TCR originated in a man in his thirties or forties who had recovered from COVID-19. DNA sequence: TGTGCCAGCAGCTCCACAGGGGGCACGGGGGAGCAGTACTTC. Its translation reads: CASSSTGGTGEQYF.